This TCR beta chain was sequenced for a study of molecular identifiers for immune sequencing clone quantification. Findings and limits, study-wide: Naive cells had under 1% of molecules in clones above 20 RNA copies, effectors over 99%.

This CDR3 contains 13 residues. Germline V lookup: CDR1 LNHDA, CDR2 SQIVND (reference sequence). A single count supports this clonotype. Its target is not known. Compared with germline, one end of the junction differs, possibly owing to a read error. Using its own MiXCR run on the PCR reads, TCRdb lists one record per CDR3 protein. The repertoire includes around 460,000 distinct CDR3 sequences, around a fifth of them detected once, and 0.65% to 0.95% sits in the top ten. Libraries from naive CD8 cells were generated from approximately 20,000 to 1,000,000 sorted cells (with 10%, 30% or 50% RNA). Sorting defined naive CD8 T cells as CD8+CD4-CCR7+CD45RA+.

The sequencing sample was made of naive CD8+ T cells from blood, with Jurkat cell RNA spiked in. The subset is: FACS-sorted CD8+CD4-CCR7+CD45RA+ naive T cells. The gene calls are TRBV19 and TRBJ1-1; no clear D gene. The source of this sequence is a human donor in good health. Some libraries in this study had Jurkat cell RNA spiked in. The CDR3 protein is CASSILLNAEAFF. The CDR3 coding sequence is TGTGCCAGTAGTATTTTGTTGAACGCTGAAGCTTTCTTT.